These 24 T cell receptor beta chains originate from one sample sequenced in a study of blood T cells in healthy people across ages. A sample-barcoded 5' primer and a J-beta primer mix were used in a second PCR of about 7 to 11 cycles. TCRdb processed the 5' RACE reads anew with MiXCR; each CDR3 protein has one entry. The sample has approximately 800,000 distinct CDR3 sequences, 62% seen once; the top ten hold 28%. What was sequenced was blood. All receptors come from a man aged 25 to 45 in good health.

This chain connects TRBV29-1 to TRBJ2-5; either TRBD1 or TRBD2 may supply D (6 bases each). Per the germline V gene, CDR1 is SQVTM and CDR2 is ANQGSEA. V lost 5 bases to trimming and J lost 10 bases, with 20 bases between them. The CDR3 runs to 13 residues. CDR3 bases: TGCAGCGTTTGTCCGCGAGGAGGGGGTCACCAGTACTTC. Amino acid sequence: CSVCPRGGGHQYF.

This clonotype was seen only a few times. This chain uses TRBV5-1 with TRBJ2-1; the D gene is possibly TRBD2 (6 bases). Germline V CDR1 and CDR2: SGHRS, YFSETQ. The CDR3 runs 17 residues. V was clipped by 1 base and J by 6 bases, with 20 bases between them. The CDR3 here is CASSLNAGTAPRNEQFF. In nucleotides, the CDR3 is TGCGCCAGCAGCTTGAATGCGGGGACGGCCCCCCGCAATGAGCAGTTCTTC.

The sample holds one count of this clonotype. The gene calls are TRBV9 and TRBJ1-2; 8 bases align to TRBD1. This CDR3 comprises 15 residues. Germline V gene sequence: CDR1 SGDLS, CDR2 YYNGEE. With 4 bases clipped from V and 6 bases from J, the junction kept 11 bases outside the gene matches. This CDR3 reads CASSSRQGPVNGYTF. In nucleotides, the CDR3 is TGTGCCAGCAGCTCTCGACAGGGGCCGGTGAATGGCTACACCTTC. The full variable domain, its missing parts supplied by reference TRBV9 and TRBJ1-2, is DSGVTQTPKHLITATGQRVTLRCSPRSGDLSVYWYQQSLDQGLQFLIQYYNGEERAKGNILERFSAQQFPDLHSELNLSSLELGDSALYFCASSSRQGPVNGYTFGSGTRLTVV.

The genes are TRBV9 and TRBJ2-5, with 10 bases aligning to TRBD2. V trimming: 0 bases; J trimming: 2 bases; junction bases outside the gene matches: 4. Germline CDR1 is SGDLS and CDR2 is YYNGEE. CDR3 length: 16 residues. CDR3 DNA: TGTGCCAGCAGCGTAGATCCTAGCGGGGGTCAAGAGACCCAGTACTTC. It yields the protein CASSVDPSGGQETQYF.

This clonotype was counted between two and nine times. The V and J genes are TRBV20-1 and TRBJ1-4, with 8 bases aligning to TRBD1. The trim removed 6 bases at V and 7 bases at J, leaving 7 bases unmatched. The CDR3 totals 13 residues. Germline-derived CDR1 and CDR2 are DFQATT and SNEGSKA (reference sequence). The CDR3 protein is CSALQGVGEKLFF. The CDR3, as DNA: TGCAGTGCGCTACAGGGGGTCGGTGAAAAACTGTTTTTT.

The chain carries TRBV6-5 and TRBJ2-4, with TRBD1 matching 7 bases. TRBJ2-7 explains the end of the DNA better; the J call may be wrong. Germline V gives CDR1 MNHEY, CDR2 SVGAGI. This CDR3 region has 13 residues. The CDR3 is CASRKDTGVEQYF. The CDR3 nucleotides read TGTGCCAGCAGGAAAGACACAGGGGTCGAGCAGTACTTC.

This clonotype was observed a single time. The V and J genes are TRBV24-1 and TRBJ2-1; TRBD2 might be the D (7 bases). Germline CDR1 is KGHDR and CDR2 is SFDVKD. V gave up 11 bases and J gave up 8 bases, with 21 bases separating them. This CDR3 comprises 14 residues. In DNA, the CDR3 is TGTGCCATCCGGGGGCGGGGGCCTCACGATGAGCAGTTCTTC. This gives the protein CAIRGRGPHDEQFF.

This rearrangement joins TRBV9 to TRBJ2-1; 9 nucleotides line up with TRBD1. In germline, CDR1 is SGDLS, CDR2 YYNGEE. V gave up 1 base and J gave up 8 bases; unmatched junction bases: 7. This CDR3 has 15 residues. CDR3 DNA sequence: TGTGCCAGCAGCGTATCCGGGACAGGGAATTATGAGCAGTTCTTC. It translates to CASSVSGTGNYEQFF. The entire variable domain, with the rest obtained from reference TRBV9 and TRBJ2-1, is as follows: DSGVTQTPKHLITATGQRVTLRCSPRSGDLSVYWYQQSLDQGLQFLIQYYNGEERAKGNILERFSAQQFPDLHSELNLSSLELGDSALYFCASSVSGTGNYEQFFGPGTRLTVL.

In regard to this clonotype: One base away lies a much larger clone, so this may be a sequencing read error. This chain links TRBV29-1 with TRBJ2-1; D ambiguous. This CDR3 has 11 residues. Trimming took off 7 bases at V and 5 bases at J, with 9 bases between the two ends. The germline V gene has CDR1 SQVTM and CDR2 ANQGSEA. The CDR3 DNA reads as TGCAGCGCTAGGTTGGACAATGAGCAGTTCTTC. Translating it yields CSARLDNEQFF.

The rearrangement uses TRBV9 and TRBJ2-4; 11 bases are shared with TRBD2. CDR3 length equals 15 residues. J gave up 13 bases and V 3 bases, and 12 bases lay outside the gene matches. Germline V gene lookup returns CDR1 SGDLS and CDR2 YYNGEE. CDR3 coding DNA: TGTGCCAGCAGCGCAACGACTAGCGGGGTGGGAGAGCAGTACTTC. It translates to CASSATTSGVGEQYF.

Comment on this clonotype: This could be a read error, since a much larger clone is one nucleotide away. The chain carries TRBV29-1 and TRBJ2-5; D is possibly TRBD1 or TRBD2 (5 bases each). CDR1 and CDR2 from the germline V gene are SQVTM and ANQGSEA. The CDR3 is 14 residues long. V was shortened by 5 bases and J by 11 bases, with 24 bases between the two germline ends. This chain's CDR3 is CSVSRDPSMNEQYF. In DNA, the CDR3 is TGCAGCGTTTCCCGGGACCCCAGTATGAATGAGCAGTACTTC.

This clonotype was recorded many times. This chain uses TRBV29-1 with TRBJ1-1; D uncertain. Germline lookup yields CDR1 SQVTM and CDR2 ANQGSEA. Trimming took 8 bases from V and 7 from J, leaving 17 bases between them. CDR3 size: 12 residues. The CDR3 reads CSSDGVPSEAFF. The DNA of the CDR3 is TGCAGCTCCGATGGGGTCCCTAGTGAAGCTTTCTTT.

The chain combines TRBV20-1 with TRBJ2-1, with TRBD2 matching over 10 bases. Unmatched junction bases numbered 9, after V lost 2 bases and J lost 2 bases. There are 17 residues in the CDR3. Germline assignment: CDR1 DFQATT and CDR2 SNEGSKA (reference sequence). CDR3 sequence: CSARSTLAGGAYNEQFF. CDR3 in DNA: TGCAGTGCTAGATCCACCTTAGCGGGGGGTGCCTACAATGAGCAGTTCTTC.

The rearrangement links TRBV9 to TRBJ1-5; tentative D call: TRBD1 (5 bases). Trimming stripped 0 bases from V and 2 bases from J, with 6 bases between. This CDR3 is built from 14 residues. Germline V gives CDR1 SGDLS, CDR2 YYNGEE. CDR3 in DNA: TGTGCCAGCAGCGTAGCGGGGGGCAATCAGCCCCAGCATTTT. Translated: CASSVAGGNQPQHF.

The CDR3 region is CASTQGGQGCCEQYF. The CDR3, as DNA: TGTGCCAGCACCCAGGGGGGACAGGGGTGTTGCGAGCAGTACTTC. The chain combines TRBV6-4 with TRBJ2-5; 10 bases are shared with TRBD1. The J call may be faulty, since TRBJ2-7 better matches the DNA end. This CDR3 is built from 15 residues. Germline values: CDR1 MRHNA, CDR2 SNTAGT.

The J gene is TRBJ1-2, the V gene TRBV7-9, with 7 bases that match TRBD1. CDR1 and CDR2 from the germline V gene are SEHNR and FQNEAQ (reference sequence). V shed 5 bases and J 0 bases; nucleotides not matched to a gene: 6. The CDR3 extends over 15 amino acids. CDR3 amino acids: CASSLTGAANYGYTF. As DNA, the CDR3 is TGTGCCAGCAGCCTAACAGGGGCAGCTAACTATGGCTACACCTTC.

This clonotype was picked up a small number of times. The rearrangement joins TRBV18 to TRBJ2-1; 11 bases match TRBD1. The CDR3 sequence is 15 residues long. The V gene's germline CDR1 is KGHSH and CDR2 LQKENI. The ends lost 5 bases at V and 4 bases at J; junction bases unmatched: 4. CDR3 in amino acids: CASSFGQGAYNEQFF. In DNA, the CDR3 is TGTGCCAGCTCATTTGGACAGGGGGCGTACAATGAGCAGTTCTTC.

This clonotype was observed a handful of times. The chain is built from TRBV20-1 and TRBJ2-5; D remains ambiguous. CDR3 length: 10 residues. Germline V gene lookup returns CDR1 DFQATT and CDR2 SNEGSKA (reference sequence). Deletions cut 4 bases from V and 7 bases from J, with 7 bases between. CDR3 bases: TGCAGTGCTAAGCTCAGGACCCAGTACTTC. This gives the protein CSAKLRTQYF.

V usage is TRBV7-9 and J usage is TRBJ1-1; D might be TRBD1 (5 bases). V lost 5 bases, J lost 6 bases, and 19 bases lay in between. Germline V lookup: CDR1 SEHNR, CDR2 FQNEAQ (reference sequence). This CDR3 is built from 15 residues. In DNA form, the CDR3 reads TGTGCCAGCAGCAGCTCGGGGGGTGAGTCCGCTGAAGCTTTCTTT. Amino acids: CASSSSGGESAEAFF.

Comment on this clonotype: This sequence may be a read error, since a much larger clone differs from it by one base. This chain joins TRBV29-1 and TRBJ2-1, with 7 bases matching TRBD1. Trimming at V came to 7 bases and at J to 4 bases, leaving 7 bases not matched to a gene. Germline V lookup: CDR1 SQVTM, CDR2 ANQGSEA. CDR3 length: 13 residues. The CDR3 here is CSGATGQYNEQFF. Here the CDR3 DNA reads TGCAGCGGTGCCACGGGACAGTACAATGAGCAGTTCTTC.

In this sample, this clonotype turned up a few times. The chain joins TRBV28 to TRBJ2-1; 7 nucleotides align to TRBD2. CDR1 and CDR2 from the germline V gene are MDHEN and SYDVKM. This CDR3 comprises 14 residues. Losses at the gene ends were 8 bases for V and 5 bases for J; bases not matched to a gene: 9. CDR3 loop: CASWRASGNNEQFF. CDR3 sequence (DNA): TGTGCCAGCTGGCGGGCTAGCGGAAACAATGAGCAGTTCTTC.

This chain links TRBV2 with TRBJ2-7; no clear D gene. This CDR3 is built from 14 residues. CDR1 is SNHLY, CDR2 FYNNEI, per germline. V gave up 3 bases and J gave up 3 bases, with 12 bases separating them. As DNA, the CDR3 is TGTGCCAGCAGTGACCTGAGGCAGAGCTACGAGCAGTACTTC. It specifies CASSDLRQSYEQYF.

J is TRBJ1-2 and V is TRBV6-5, with D possibly being TRBD1 (6 bases). The germline V gene has CDR1 MNHEY and CDR2 SVGAGI. Deletions cut 2 bases from V and 6 bases from J, with 10 bases between. The CDR3 loop spans 13 amino acids. CDR3 nucleotide sequence: TGTGCCAGCAGTTACAAACCAGGGGATGGCTACACCTTC. Translated: CASSYKPGDGYTF.

The chain combines TRBV28 with TRBJ2-7; 9 bases agree with TRBD1. J was trimmed by 4 bases and V by 7 bases; bases with no gene match: 8. The CDR3 runs to 14 residues. Per the germline V gene, CDR1 is MDHEN and CDR2 is SYDVKM. Here the CDR3 reads CASIPSQGAYEQYF. CDR3 bases: TGTGCCAGCATCCCCTCACAGGGGGCGTACGAGCAGTACTTC.